The entry that follows covers one T cell receptor beta chain sequence. The data derive from a study of T cell responses to AZD1222 COVID-19 vaccine. Looked up from germline, CDR1 is SGHAT and CDR2 is FQDESV (reference sequence). The CDR3 runs 14 residues. Trimming took off 4 bases at V and 3 bases at J, with 13 bases between the two ends. Clones were sequenced by immunoSEQ multiplex PCR, and TCRdb holds only the in-frame ones, with some missing. The sample yields 95,000 to 100,000 clones, about 87% seen once. The chain recombines TRBV11-1 with TRBJ2-7; D is uncertain. The source was peripheral blood, collected 28 days after the second AZD1222 dose. The TCR originated in an adult who received the AZD1222 COVID-19 vaccine. CDR3 nucleotide sequence: TGTGCCAGCAGCTATAGTGGGCAGAACTACGAGCAGTACTTC. Translating it yields CASSYSGQNYEQYF.